The present TCR beta chain was sequenced within a study of blood T cells in healthy people across ages. Turning to the study itself: Template-switching capture recovered about one barcoded beta molecule per two T cells. Findings and limits, study-wide: Not knowing donor CMV status may have confounded expanded clonotype changes.

A second PCR of roughly 7 to 11 cycles used a sample-barcoded 5' primer and a J-beta primer mix. TCRdb re-called the 5' RACE reads through MiXCR, storing one row per CDR3 protein. The profile covers about 1.7 million distinct CDR3 sequences, with roughly 30% appearing a single time and roughly 8% taken by the ten largest. Isolation recovered at least 7 million PBMCs from every sample. V trimming: 5 bases; J trimming: 8 bases; junction bases outside the gene matches: 8. The V gene's germline CDR1 is SEHNR and CDR2 FQNEAQ (reference sequence). The CDR3 totals 13 residues. This clonotype was seen a handful of times. Its antigen is undetermined.

The receptor was derived from a woman between 25 and 40 years old in good health. Sequenced material: blood. The genes are TRBV7-9 and TRBJ1-2, with 7 bases aligning to TRBD1. This chain's CDR3 is CASSDTGAEGYTF. As DNA, the CDR3 is TGTGCCAGCAGCGATACAGGGGCCGAGGGCTACACCTTC. The variable domain in full, with the rest retrieved from reference TRBV7-9 and TRBJ1-2, is DTGVSQNPRHKITKRGQNVTFRCDPISEHNRLYWYRQTLGQGPEFLTYFQNEAQLEKSRLLSDRFSAERPKGSFSTLEIQRTEQGDSAMYLCASSDTGAEGYTFGSGTRLTVV.